In its sample, the clone carrying this T cell receptor (beta chain) was seen a few times. This CDR3 comprises 15 residues. The germline gives CDR1 SNHLY, CDR2 FYNNEI. Losses at the gene ends were 4 bases for V and 4 bases for J; bases not matched to a gene: 6. The data originate from a study of identical twins. Template switching (which added a universal primer site) was used, and cDNA carried unique molecular identifiers. TCRdb independently ran MiXCR on the 5' RACE reads; one entry per CDR3 protein. The sample records some 660,000 distinct CDR3 sequences, around 8.3% being singletons. These data are also associated with another study on yellow fever vaccine responses in identical twins.

This chain joins TRBV2 and TRBJ2-5; 10 bases are shared with TRBD2. The TCR was taken from a young woman in good health. The material sequenced was PBMCs. The CDR3 region is CASSAEAGGRETQYF. Written as DNA, the CDR3 is TGTGCCAGCAGTGCCGAAGCGGGGGGGCGAGAGACCCAGTACTTC.